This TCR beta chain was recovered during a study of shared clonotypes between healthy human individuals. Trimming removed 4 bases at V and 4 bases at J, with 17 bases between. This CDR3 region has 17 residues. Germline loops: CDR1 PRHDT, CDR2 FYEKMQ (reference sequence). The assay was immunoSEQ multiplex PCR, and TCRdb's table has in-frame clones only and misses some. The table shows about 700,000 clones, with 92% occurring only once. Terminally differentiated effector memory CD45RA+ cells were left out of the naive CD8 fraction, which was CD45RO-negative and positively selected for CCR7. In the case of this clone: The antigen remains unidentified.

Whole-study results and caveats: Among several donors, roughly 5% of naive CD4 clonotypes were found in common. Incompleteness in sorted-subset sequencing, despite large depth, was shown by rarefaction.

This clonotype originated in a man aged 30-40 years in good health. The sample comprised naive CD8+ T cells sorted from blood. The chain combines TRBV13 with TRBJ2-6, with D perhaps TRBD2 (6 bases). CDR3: CASSSDTLTRGANVLTF. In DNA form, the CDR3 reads TGTGCCAGCAGCTCAGACACCCTGACTAGGGGGGCCAACGTCCTGACTTTC.